This T cell receptor beta chain was sequenced in a study of shared clonotypes between healthy human individuals. Across the study: Each donor's CD8 memory used one plate, CD8 naive two, each CD4 subset three.

After removal of 10 bases from V and 6 bases from J, the junction contained 7 bases not matched to a gene. CDR1 is MDHEN, CDR2 SYDVKM, per germline. This CDR3 is built from 13 residues. Libraries were prepared by immunoSEQ multiplex PCR; TCRdb keeps only in-frame clonotypes and omits some of them. The table lists some 630,000 clones, approximately 79% of them singletons. This sequence originates from a woman in her 30s in good health. Specimen: memory CD4+ T cells sorted from blood. Subset: CD45RA-negative fraction. V gene TRBV28 combines with J gene TRBJ1-5; 9 bases map to TRBD1. This CDR3 is CATTGGYGQPQHF. The CDR3 DNA reads as TGTGCCACGACAGGGGGTTATGGTCAGCCCCAGCATTTT.